This T cell receptor (beta chain) is drawn from a study of T cells in localized non-small cell lung cancer. As regards this clone: Its antigen is undetermined.

The table came from immunoSEQ multiplex PCR; TCRdb's copy has only in-frame clones and leaves some out. The data show 25,000 or so clones, about nine tenths seen once. This CDR3 region has 13 residues. V lost 5 bases, J lost 6 bases, and 13 bases lay in between. Germline-derived CDR1 and CDR2 are LNHDA and SQIVND (reference sequence). Study-wide findings and caveats: Across samples, adjacent lung featured a median approximately 56 of the top 100 tumor clones. Patients showing higher blood T cell density tended to see longer overall survival.

The chain combines TRBV19 with TRBJ1-2; maybe TRBD1 (5 bases). The material was peripheral blood, obtained before any cancer treatment. This receptor was identified in a woman aged 35-75 years with stage I lung adenocarcinoma. In DNA, the CDR3 is TGTGCCAGTAGTCCGGGACCCCCACATGGCTACACCTTC. Translating it yields CASSPGPPHGYTF.